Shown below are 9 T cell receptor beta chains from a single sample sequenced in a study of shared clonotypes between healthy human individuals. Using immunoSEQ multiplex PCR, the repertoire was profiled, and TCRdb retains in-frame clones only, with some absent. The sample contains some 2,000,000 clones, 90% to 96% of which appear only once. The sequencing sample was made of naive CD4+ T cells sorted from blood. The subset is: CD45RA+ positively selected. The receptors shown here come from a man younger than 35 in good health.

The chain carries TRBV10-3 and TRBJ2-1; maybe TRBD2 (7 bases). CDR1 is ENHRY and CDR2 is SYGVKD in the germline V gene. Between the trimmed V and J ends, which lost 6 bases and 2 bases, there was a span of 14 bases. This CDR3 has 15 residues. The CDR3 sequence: CAIRTAGDTYNEQFF. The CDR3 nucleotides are TGTGCCATCAGAACCGCGGGGGACACCTACAATGAGCAGTTCTTC.

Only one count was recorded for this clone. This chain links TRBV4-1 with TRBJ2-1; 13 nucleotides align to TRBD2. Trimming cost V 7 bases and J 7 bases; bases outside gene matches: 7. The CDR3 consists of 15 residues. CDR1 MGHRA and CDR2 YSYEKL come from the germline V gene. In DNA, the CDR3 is TGCGCCAGCAAGAGACTAGCGGGAGGAACGAATGAGCAGTTCTTC. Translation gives CASKRLAGGTNEQFF.

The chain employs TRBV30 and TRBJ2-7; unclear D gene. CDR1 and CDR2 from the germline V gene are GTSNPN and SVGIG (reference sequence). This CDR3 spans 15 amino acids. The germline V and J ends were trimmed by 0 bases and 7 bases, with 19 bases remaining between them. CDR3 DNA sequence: TGTGCCTGGAGTGTAGAGCTTGGACCTCAAAGGGAGCAGTACTTC. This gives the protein CAWSVELGPQREQYF.

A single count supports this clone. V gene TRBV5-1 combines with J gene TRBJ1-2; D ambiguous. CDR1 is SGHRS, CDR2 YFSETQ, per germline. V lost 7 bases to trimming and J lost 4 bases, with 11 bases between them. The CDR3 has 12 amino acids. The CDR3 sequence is CASRSDTYGYTF. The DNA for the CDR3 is TGCGCCAGCCGATCCGACACCTATGGCTACACCTTC.

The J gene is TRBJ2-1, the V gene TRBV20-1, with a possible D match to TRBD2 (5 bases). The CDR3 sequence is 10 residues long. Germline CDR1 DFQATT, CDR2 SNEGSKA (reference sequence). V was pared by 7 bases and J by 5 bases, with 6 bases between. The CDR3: CSGRDNEQFF. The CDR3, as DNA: TGCAGTGGGCGGGACAATGAGCAGTTCTTC.

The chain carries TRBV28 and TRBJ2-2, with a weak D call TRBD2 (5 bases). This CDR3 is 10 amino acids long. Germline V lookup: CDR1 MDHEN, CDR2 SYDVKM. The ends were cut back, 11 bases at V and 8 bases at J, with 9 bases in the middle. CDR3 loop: CAARGGELFF. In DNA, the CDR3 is TGTGCCGCGAGAGGGGGGGAGCTGTTTTTT.

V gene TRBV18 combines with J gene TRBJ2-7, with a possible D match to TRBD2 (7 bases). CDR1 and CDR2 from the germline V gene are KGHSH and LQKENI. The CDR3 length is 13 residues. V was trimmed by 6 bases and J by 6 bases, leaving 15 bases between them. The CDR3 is CASSPWGGGEQYF. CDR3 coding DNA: TGTGCCAGCTCCCCATGGGGGGGCGGCGAGCAGTACTTC. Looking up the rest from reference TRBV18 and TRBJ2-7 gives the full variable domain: NAGVMQNPRHLVRRRGQEARLRCSPMKGHSHVYWYRQLPEEGLKFMVYLQKENIIDESGMPKERFSAEFPKEGPSILRIQQVVRGDSAAYFCASSPWGGGEQYFGPGTRLTVT.

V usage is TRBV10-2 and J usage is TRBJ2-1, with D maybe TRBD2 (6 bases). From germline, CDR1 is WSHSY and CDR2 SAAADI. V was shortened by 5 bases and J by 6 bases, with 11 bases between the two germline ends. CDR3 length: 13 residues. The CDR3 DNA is TGCGCCAGCAGTCTGGGGCGGGGCAATGAGCAGTTCTTC. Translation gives CASSLGRGNEQFF.

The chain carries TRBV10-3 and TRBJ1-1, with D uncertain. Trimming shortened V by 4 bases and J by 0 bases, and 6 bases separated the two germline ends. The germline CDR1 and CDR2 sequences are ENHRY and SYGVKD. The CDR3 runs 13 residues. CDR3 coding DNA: TGTGCCATCAGTGGGGAGATGAACACTGAAGCTTTCTTT. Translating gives CAISGEMNTEAFF.